These 9 T cell receptor beta chains were all obtained from the same sample, sequenced in a study of blood T cell repertoires in COVID-19. Profiling relied on immunoSEQ multiplex PCR, and the TCRdb table lists in-frame clones only, not all of them. The data hold over 100,000 clones, with more than 75% observed a single time. Sample: peripheral blood. All receptors derive from a man aged 40-49 years with acute or convalescent COVID-19.

The gene calls are TRBV20-1 and TRBJ2-1, with TRBD2 matching over 12 bases. Germline loops: CDR1 DFQATT, CDR2 SNEGSKA (reference sequence). Trimming at V came to 3 bases and at J to 3 bases, leaving 6 bases not matched to a gene. This CDR3 contains 16 residues. DNA of the CDR3: TGCAGTGCTAGTCCCCTAGCGGGAGGGATCTACAATGAGCAGTTCTTC. This gives the protein CSASPLAGGIYNEQFF.

Remarks on this clone: Other DNA variants within this sample encode the same CDR3. The rearrangement uses TRBV30 and TRBJ2-3, with 7 positions matching TRBD1. In germline, CDR1 is GTSNPN, CDR2 SVGIG (reference sequence). The V segment lost 2 bases and the J segment 4 bases; nucleotides outside the gene matches: 0. The CDR3 covers 12 residues. CDR3 sequence reads: CAWSTGADTQYF. The CDR3 DNA sequence: TGTGCCTGGAGTACAGGGGCAGATACGCAGTATTTT.

V is TRBV19 and J is TRBJ2-1; 8 nucleotides agree with TRBD2. CDR3 length equals 15 residues. The germline V gene encodes CDR1 LNHDA and CDR2 SQIVND (reference sequence). Trimming at V came to 6 bases and at J to 4 bases, leaving 8 bases not matched to a gene. The CDR3 sequence is CASRAVAGPYNEQFF. CDR3 in DNA: TGTGCCAGTAGGGCAGTAGCGGGACCTTACAATGAGCAGTTCTTC. Together with reference TRBV19 and TRBJ2-1, the CDR3 gives the full variable domain: DGGITQSPKYLFRKEGQNVTLSCEQNLNHDAMYWYRQDPGQGLRLIYYSQIVNDFQKGDIAEGYSVSREKKESFPLTVTSAQKNPTAFYLCASRAVAGPYNEQFFGPGTRLTVL.

The table lists this clone with a count of one. The V call is TRBV2, the J call TRBJ1-2; D perhaps matches TRBD1 (6 bases). The CDR3 has 13 amino acids. V dropped 6 bases and J dropped 4 bases, with 12 bases sitting between them. Looked up from germline, CDR1 is SNHLY and CDR2 is FYNNEI. CDR3 amino acids: CASRGQSLYGYTF. CDR3 DNA sequence: TGTGCCAGCAGAGGACAGTCTCTCTATGGCTACACCTTC.

This chain connects TRBV19 to TRBJ2-5; TRBD1 aligns across 7 bases. The CDR3 is made up of 14 amino acids. CDR1 is LNHDA and CDR2 is SQIVND in the germline V gene (reference sequence). Trimming at V came to 4 bases and at J to 1 base, leaving 3 bases not matched to a gene. The CDR3 coding sequence is TGTGCCAGTAGTACGTGGGACAGCCAAGAGACCCAGTACTTC. Translating gives CASSTWDSQETQYF.

This chain connects TRBV5-1 to TRBJ1-2; the D gene is possibly TRBD1 (5 bases). CDR1 is SGHRS and CDR2 is YFSETQ in the germline V gene. The CDR3 runs to 12 residues. V was cut by 2 bases and J by 10 bases, with 12 bases left in between. The chain's CDR3 is CASSFPGVDYTF. The CDR3 DNA follows: TGCGCCAGCAGCTTCCCGGGGGTTGACTACACCTTC.

This chain uses TRBV6-5 with TRBJ1-2; D uncertain. Deletions cut 3 bases from V and 8 bases from J, with 13 bases between. The CDR3 extends over 13 amino acids. The germline gives CDR1 MNHEY, CDR2 SVGAGI. The CDR3 DNA reads as TGTGCCAGCAGTTATGGAGGAACGTACGGCTACACCTTC. It specifies CASSYGGTYGYTF.

CDR3: CASSLRSEETQYF. CDR3 DNA sequence: TGTGCCAGCAGCTTAAGAAGTGAGGAGACCCAGTACTTC. The rearrangement joins TRBV11-3 to TRBJ2-5; the D is unclear. V dropped 2 bases and J dropped 5 bases, with 9 bases sitting between them. The CDR3 covers 13 residues. Germline CDR1 and CDR2: SGHNT and YENEEA.

This sequence joins TRBV9 and TRBJ2-3, with 8 bases matching TRBD2. V trimming: 3 bases; J trimming: 0 bases; junction bases outside the gene matches: 12. The CDR3 sequence is 18 residues long. CDR1 and CDR2 (germline): SGDLS, YYNGEE. The CDR3 coding sequence is TGTGCCAGCAGCGCTAGACACCGACTAGCGTTTAGCACAGATACGCAGTATTTT. This translates into CASSARHRLAFSTDTQYF.